This T cell receptor beta chain comes out of a study of cytomegalovirus exposure and HLA in healthy donors. The PCR ran on 60 Vbeta and 13 Jbeta primers. The method was immunoSEQ multiplex PCR; TCRdb's version includes in-frame clones alone and lacks a portion of them. The sample has roughly 160,000 clones; 65% to 85% are singletons. This CDR3 is 17 amino acids long. The V and J ends lost 5 bases and 4 bases, in that order; junction bases with no gene match: 14. Germline-derived CDR1 and CDR2 are SEHNR and FQNEAQ (reference sequence). Sequences were obtained from PBMCs. The chain recombines TRBV7-9 with TRBJ1-3; 7 nucleotides agree with TRBD1. This sequence originates from a man aged 60-69 years in good health and CMV-seronegative. The CDR3 nucleotides are TGTGCCAGCAGCCAACCTATTGGACAGGACCCAGGAAACACCATATATTTT. It translates to CASSQPIGQDPGNTIYF. Looking up the rest from reference TRBV7-9 and TRBJ1-3 gives the full variable domain: DTGVSQNPRHKITKRGQNVTFRCDPISEHNRLYWYRQTLGQGPEFLTYFQNEAQLEKSRLLSDRFSAERPKGSFSTLEIQRTEQGDSAMYLCASSQPIGQDPGNTIYFGEGSWLTVV.